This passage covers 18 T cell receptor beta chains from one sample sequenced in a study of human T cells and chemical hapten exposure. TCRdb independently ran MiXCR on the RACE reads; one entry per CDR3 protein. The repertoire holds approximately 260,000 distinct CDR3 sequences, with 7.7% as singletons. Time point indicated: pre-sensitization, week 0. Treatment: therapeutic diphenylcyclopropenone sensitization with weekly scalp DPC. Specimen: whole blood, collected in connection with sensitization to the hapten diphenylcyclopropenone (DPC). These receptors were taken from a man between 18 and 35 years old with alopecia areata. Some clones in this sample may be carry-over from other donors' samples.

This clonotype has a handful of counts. CDR3: CASTGGNTDTQYF. DNA of the CDR3: TGTGCCAGCACAGGGGGAAACACAGATACGCAGTATTTT. This chain links TRBV27 with TRBJ2-3; 7 bases agree with TRBD1. V lost 7 bases to trimming and J lost 2 bases; unmatched junction nucleotides: 3. The germline V gene has CDR1 MNHEY and CDR2 SMNVEV (reference sequence). The length of the CDR3 is 13 residues.

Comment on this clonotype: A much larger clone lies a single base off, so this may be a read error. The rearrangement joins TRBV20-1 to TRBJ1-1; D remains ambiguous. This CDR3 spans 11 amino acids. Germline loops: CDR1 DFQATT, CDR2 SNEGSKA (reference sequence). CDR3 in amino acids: CSTRLDTEAFF. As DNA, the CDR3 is TGCAGTACTAGATTGGACACTGAAGCTTTCTTT.

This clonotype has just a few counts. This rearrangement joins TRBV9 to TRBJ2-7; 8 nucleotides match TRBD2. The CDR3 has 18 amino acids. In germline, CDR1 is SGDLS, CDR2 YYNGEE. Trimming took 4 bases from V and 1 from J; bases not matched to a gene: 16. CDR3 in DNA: TGTGCCAGCAGCCCCCGGGGGGGGGCGAGCCCAGATTCCTACGAGCAGTACTTC. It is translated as CASSPRGGASPDSYEQYF.

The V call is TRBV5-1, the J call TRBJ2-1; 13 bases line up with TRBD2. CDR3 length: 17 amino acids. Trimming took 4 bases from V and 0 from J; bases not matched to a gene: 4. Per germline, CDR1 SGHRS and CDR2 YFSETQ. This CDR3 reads CASSKGLAGVSYNEQFF. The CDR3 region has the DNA TGCGCCAGCAGCAAAGGACTAGCGGGGGTCTCCTACAATGAGCAGTTCTTC.

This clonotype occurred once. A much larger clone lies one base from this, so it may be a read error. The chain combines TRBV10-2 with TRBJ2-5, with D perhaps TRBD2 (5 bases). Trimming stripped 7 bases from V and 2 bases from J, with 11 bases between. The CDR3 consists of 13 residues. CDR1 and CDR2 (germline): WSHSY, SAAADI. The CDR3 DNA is TGCGCCAGCAATCGGACTTTTCAAGAGACCCAGTACTTC. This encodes CASNRTFQETQYF.

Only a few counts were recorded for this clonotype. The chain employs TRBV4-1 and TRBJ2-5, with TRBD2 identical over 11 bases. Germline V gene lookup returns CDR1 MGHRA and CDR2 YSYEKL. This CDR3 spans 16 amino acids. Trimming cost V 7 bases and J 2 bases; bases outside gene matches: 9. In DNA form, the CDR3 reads TGCGCCAGCACCGTGGGGACTAGCGGACTGCAAGAGACCCAGTACTTC. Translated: CASTVGTSGLQETQYF.

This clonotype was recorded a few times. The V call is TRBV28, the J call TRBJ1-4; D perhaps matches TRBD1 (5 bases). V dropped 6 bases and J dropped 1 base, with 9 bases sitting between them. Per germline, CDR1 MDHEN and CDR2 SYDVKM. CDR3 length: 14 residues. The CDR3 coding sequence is TGTGCCAGCAGCTGGGGGAGAACTAATGAAAAACTGTTTTTT. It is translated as CASSWGRTNEKLFF.

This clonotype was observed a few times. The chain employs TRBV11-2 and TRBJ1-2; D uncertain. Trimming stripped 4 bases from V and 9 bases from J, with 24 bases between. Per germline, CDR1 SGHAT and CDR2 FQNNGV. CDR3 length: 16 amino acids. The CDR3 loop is CASSSVLGRPLNSYTF. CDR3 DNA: TGTGCCAGCAGCTCAGTCCTGGGGAGACCGCTAAACAGCTACACCTTC.

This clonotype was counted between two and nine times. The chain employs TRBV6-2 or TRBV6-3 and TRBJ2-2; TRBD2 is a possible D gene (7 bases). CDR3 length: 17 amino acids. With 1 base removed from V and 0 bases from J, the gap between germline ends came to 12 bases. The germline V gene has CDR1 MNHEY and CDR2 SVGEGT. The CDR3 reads CASSYWRGPSNTGELFF. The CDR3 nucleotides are TGTGCCAGCAGTTACTGGCGGGGGCCGTCGAACACCGGGGAGCTGTTTTTT.

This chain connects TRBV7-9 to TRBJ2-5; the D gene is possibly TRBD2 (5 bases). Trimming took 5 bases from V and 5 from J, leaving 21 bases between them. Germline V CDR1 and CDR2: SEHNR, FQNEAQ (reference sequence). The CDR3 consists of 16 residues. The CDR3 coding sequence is TGTGCCAGCAGCGACTACGTCAAGCGCATCCAGGAGACCCAGTACTTC. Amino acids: CASSDYVKRIQETQYF. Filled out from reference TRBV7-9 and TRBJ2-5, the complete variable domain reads DTGVSQNPRHKITKRGQNVTFRCDPISEHNRLYWYRQTLGQGPEFLTYFQNEAQLEKSRLLSDRFSAERPKGSFSTLEIQRTEQGDSAMYLCASSDYVKRIQETQYFGPGTRLLVL.

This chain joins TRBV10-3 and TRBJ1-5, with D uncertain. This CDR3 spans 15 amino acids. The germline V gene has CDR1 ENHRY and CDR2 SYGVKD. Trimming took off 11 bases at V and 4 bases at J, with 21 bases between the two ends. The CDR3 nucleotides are TGTGCCGTCTCAAAAGGCTATCTAGGGAATCAGCCCCAGCATTTT. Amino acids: CAVSKGYLGNQPQHF.

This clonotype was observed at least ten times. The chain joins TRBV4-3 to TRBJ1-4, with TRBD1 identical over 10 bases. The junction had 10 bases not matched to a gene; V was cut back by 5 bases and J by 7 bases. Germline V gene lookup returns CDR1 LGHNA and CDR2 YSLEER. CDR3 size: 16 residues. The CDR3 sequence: CASSTTGGIDSEKLFF. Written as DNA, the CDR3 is TGCGCCAGCAGCACGACAGGGGGCATCGATAGTGAAAAACTGTTTTTT.

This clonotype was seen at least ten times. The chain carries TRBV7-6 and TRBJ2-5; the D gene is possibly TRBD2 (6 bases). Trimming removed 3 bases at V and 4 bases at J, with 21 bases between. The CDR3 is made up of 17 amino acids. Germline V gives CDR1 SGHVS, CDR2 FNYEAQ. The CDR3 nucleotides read TGTGCCAGCAGCTTGGGGTCGCGGGGCGGGGCCCTAGAGACCCAGTACTTC. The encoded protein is CASSLGSRGGALETQYF. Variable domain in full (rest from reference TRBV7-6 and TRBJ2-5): GAGVSQSPRYKVTKRGQDVALRCDPISGHVSLYWYRQALGQGPEFLTYFNYEAQQDKSGLPNDRFSAERPEGSISTLTIQRTEQRDSAMYRCASSLGSRGGALETQYFGPGTRLLVL.

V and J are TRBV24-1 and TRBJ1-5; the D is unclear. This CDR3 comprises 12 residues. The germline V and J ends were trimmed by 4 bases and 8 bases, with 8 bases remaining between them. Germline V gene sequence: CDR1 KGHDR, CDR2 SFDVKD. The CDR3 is CATSDLFEPQHF. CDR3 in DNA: TGTGCCACCAGTGACCTTTTTGAGCCCCAGCATTTT.

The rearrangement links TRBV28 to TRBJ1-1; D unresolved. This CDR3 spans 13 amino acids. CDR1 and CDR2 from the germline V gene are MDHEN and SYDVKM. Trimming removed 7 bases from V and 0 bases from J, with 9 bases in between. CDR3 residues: CASIGRMNTEAFF. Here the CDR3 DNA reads TGTGCCAGCATCGGTAGAATGAACACTGAAGCTTTCTTT.

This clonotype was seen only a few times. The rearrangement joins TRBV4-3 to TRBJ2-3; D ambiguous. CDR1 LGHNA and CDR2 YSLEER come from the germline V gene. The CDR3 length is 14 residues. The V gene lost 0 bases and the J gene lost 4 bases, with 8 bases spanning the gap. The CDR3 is CASSQDPESDTQYF. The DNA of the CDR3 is TGCGCCAGCAGCCAAGATCCAGAGTCAGATACGCAGTATTTT.

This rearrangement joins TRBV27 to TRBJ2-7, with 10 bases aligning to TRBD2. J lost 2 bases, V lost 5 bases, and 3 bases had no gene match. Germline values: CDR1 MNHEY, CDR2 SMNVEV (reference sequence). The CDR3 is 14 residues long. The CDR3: CASSVSGGAYEQYF. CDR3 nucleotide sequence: TGTGCCAGCAGTGTCAGCGGGGGGGCCTACGAGCAGTACTTC.

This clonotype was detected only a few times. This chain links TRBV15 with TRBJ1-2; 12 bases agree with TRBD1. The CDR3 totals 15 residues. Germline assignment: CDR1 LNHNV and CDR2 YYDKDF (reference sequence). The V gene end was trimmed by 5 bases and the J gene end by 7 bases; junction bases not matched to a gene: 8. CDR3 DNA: TGTGCCACCAGCGGGGGACAGGGGGCGCTTCCTGGCTACACCTTC. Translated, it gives CATSGGQGALPGYTF.